This record concerns one TCR beta chain sequence. Antigen unknown. The data belong to a study of CD4+ T cells in melanoma. Study-level results: CD8+ T cell, macrophage and B cell function reportedly correlated with neoantigen-specific CD4+ T cells.

Looked up from germline, CDR1 is SGHDN and CDR2 is FVKESK. V was trimmed by 4 bases and J by 7 bases, leaving 16 bases between them. The CDR3 runs to 14 residues. Assay: immunoSEQ multiplex PCR; the TCRdb copy retains only in-frame clones and omits some. Of 9,500 to 13,000 clones in the sample, roughly two thirds were seen once. This receptor was obtained from a human donor with melanoma. The sample was cells from a culture (not recorded whether cultured in vitro). This chain connects TRBV14 to TRBJ1-2; a weak D match, TRBD1 (6 bases). CDR3 loop: CASSREKTGAGYTF. In DNA, the CDR3 is TGTGCCAGCAGCCGCGAAAAGACAGGAGCTGGCTACACCTTC.